This is a list of T cell receptor beta chains from one sample in a study of a mutant IDH1 vaccine in newly diagnosed glioma. Generated by immunoSEQ multiplex PCR, the TCRdb table keeps only in-frame clones and is missing some. The sample lists about 46,000 clones; 60% to 85% were seen once. The source was PBMCs, collected from a glioma patient treated with radiotherapy, temozolomide or both. All receptors come from a middle-aged woman with glioma. Each CDR3 is given with its conserved first and last residue. The order of the fields is clone size, J gene, V gene, D gene, CDR3 protein, CDR3 DNA. The D gene is left open where the match is weak. Only some rows state a clone size, as once, few, many or a class for expanded clones.

abundance: -
j_gene: TRBJ1-2
v_gene: TRBV6-1
d_gene: -
CDR3aa: CASSVAGGYTF
CDR3nt: TGTGCCAGCAGTGTCGCTGGAGGCTACACCTTC

abundance: -
j_gene: TRBJ2-5
v_gene: TRBV27
d_gene: TRBD2
CDR3aa: CASSLSRWTSGNLGTQYF
CDR3nt: TGTGCCAGCAGTTTATCGAGGTGGACTAGCGGGAATTTGGGGACCCAGTACTTC

abundance: -
j_gene: TRBJ1-1
v_gene: TRBV30
d_gene: -
CDR3aa: CAWTQRGRWVTEAFF
CDR3nt: TGTGCCTGGACCCAAAGGGGAAGATGGGTCACTGAAGCTTTCTTT

abundance: -
j_gene: TRBJ2-5
v_gene: TRBV27
d_gene: -
CDR3aa: CASSDFGQRRQETQYF
CDR3nt: TGTGCCAGCAGTGATTTCGGACAGAGACGCCAAGAGACCCAGTACTTC

abundance: few
j_gene: TRBJ1-4
v_gene: TRBV4-1
d_gene: -
CDR3aa: CASSQDGTRNEKLFF
CDR3nt: TGCGCCAGCAGCCAAGATGGGACAAGGAATGAAAAACTGTTTTTT

abundance: -
j_gene: TRBJ1-5
v_gene: TRBV6-1
d_gene: -
CDR3aa: CATGQLSNQPQHF
CDR3nt: TGTGCCACCGGACAGCTTAGCAATCAGCCCCAGCATTTT

abundance: -
j_gene: TRBJ1-4
v_gene: TRBV6-6
d_gene: -
CDR3aa: CASSYSEAKLFF
CDR3nt: TGTGCCAGCAGTTACTCGGAGGCAAAACTGTTTTTT

abundance: -
j_gene: TRBJ1-4
v_gene: TRBV29-1
d_gene: -
CDR3aa: CSAVENNEKLFF
CDR3nt: TGCAGCGCCGTAGAGAATAATGAAAAACTGTTTTTT

abundance: -
j_gene: TRBJ2-6
v_gene: TRBV2
d_gene: -
CDR3aa: CASSEGVSSGANVLTF
CDR3nt: TGTGCCAGCAGTGAAGGGGTGAGCTCTGGGGCCAACGTCCTGACTTTC

abundance: -
j_gene: TRBJ2-5
v_gene: TRBV5-6
d_gene: -
CDR3aa: CASSLVGLETQYF
CDR3nt: TGTGCCAGCAGCTTGGTGGGGCTCGAGACCCAGTACTTC

abundance: -
j_gene: TRBJ1-4
v_gene: TRBV30
d_gene: -
CDR3aa: CAWTLSEKLFF
CDR3nt: TGTGCCTGGACCCTAAGTGAAAAACTGTTTTTT

abundance: -
j_gene: TRBJ2-7
v_gene: TRBV4-1
d_gene: TRBD2
CDR3aa: CASSQSLAAEQYF
CDR3nt: TGCGCCAGCAGCCAATCGCTAGCGGCCGAGCAGTACTTC

abundance: -
j_gene: TRBJ1-5
v_gene: TRBV6-1
d_gene: -
CDR3aa: CASSENPGVGQPQHF
CDR3nt: TGTGCCAGCAGTGAAAATCCAGGTGTCGGGCAGCCCCAGCATTTT

abundance: -
j_gene: TRBJ1-5
v_gene: TRBV2
d_gene: TRBD1
CDR3aa: CASSETTGQQPQHF
CDR3nt: TGTGCCAGCAGTGAAACGACAGGGCAACAGCCCCAGCATTTT

abundance: -
j_gene: TRBJ1-2
v_gene: TRBV6-6
d_gene: -
CDR3aa: CASSPPQQGYGYTF
CDR3nt: TGTGCCAGCAGTCCCCCACAACAAGGCTATGGCTACACCTTC

abundance: -
j_gene: TRBJ2-7
v_gene: TRBV6-1
d_gene: -
CDR3aa: CASSEGGGPYEQYF
CDR3nt: TGTGCCAGCAGTGAAGGCGGCGGACCCTACGAGCAGTACTTC

abundance: -
j_gene: TRBJ1-5
v_gene: TRBV19
d_gene: -
CDR3aa: CASIEDSKYSNQPQHF
CDR3nt: TGTGCCAGTATCGAGGACAGCAAATATAGCAATCAGCCCCAGCATTTT

abundance: -
j_gene: TRBJ1-2
v_gene: TRBV29-1
d_gene: -
CDR3aa: CSVESGAGDYGYTF
CDR3nt: TGCAGCGTTGAATCGGGAGCCGGCGACTATGGCTACACCTTC

abundance: few
j_gene: TRBJ1-2
v_gene: TRBV6-6
d_gene: -
CDR3aa: CASSYSLVEGTGYTF
CDR3nt: TGTGCCAGCAGTTACTCGCTGGTGGAGGGAACGGGCTACACCTTC

abundance: -
j_gene: TRBJ1-1
v_gene: TRBV5-4
d_gene: TRBD1
CDR3aa: CASSSQGGTEAFF
CDR3nt: TGTGCCAGCAGCTCTCAGGGGGGGACTGAAGCTTTCTTT

abundance: -
j_gene: TRBJ1-2
v_gene: TRBV20-1
d_gene: -
CDR3aa: CSARVDYGYTF
CDR3nt: TGCAGTGCTAGAGTTGACTATGGCTACACCTTC

abundance: -
j_gene: TRBJ1-1
v_gene: TRBV7-2
d_gene: -
CDR3aa: CASSLLWGAEAFF
CDR3nt: TGTGCCAGCAGCCTCTTGTGGGGGGCTGAAGCTTTCTTT

abundance: -
j_gene: TRBJ1-2
v_gene: TRBV15
d_gene: -
CDR3aa: CATSREGLGGYGYTF
CDR3nt: TGTGCCACCAGCAGAGAGGGGTTAGGAGGTTATGGCTACACCTTC

abundance: -
j_gene: TRBJ2-7
v_gene: TRBV10-3
d_gene: -
CDR3aa: CAISEVGVNEQYF
CDR3nt: TGTGCCATCAGTGAAGTCGGAGTCAACGAGCAGTACTTC

abundance: few
j_gene: TRBJ1-1
v_gene: TRBV29-1
d_gene: -
CDR3aa: CSGLSGFGTEAFF
CDR3nt: TGCAGCGGCCTCAGTGGGTTCGGGACTGAAGCTTTCTTT

abundance: -
j_gene: TRBJ2-3
v_gene: TRBV7-9
d_gene: TRBD2
CDR3aa: CASSSRGGTTDTQYF
CDR3nt: TGTGCCAGCAGCTCAAGGGGAGGGACCACAGATACGCAGTATTTT

abundance: -
j_gene: TRBJ2-7
v_gene: TRBV27
d_gene: -
CDR3aa: CASSLTGRRREQYF
CDR3nt: TGTGCCAGCAGCCTCACGGGGAGAAGGCGCGAGCAGTACTTC

abundance: -
j_gene: TRBJ2-7
v_gene: TRBV11-2
d_gene: -
CDR3aa: CASSLVGQNEQYF
CDR3nt: TGTGCCAGCAGCTTAGTGGGGCAAAACGAGCAGTACTTC

abundance: few
j_gene: TRBJ1-1
v_gene: TRBV6-5
d_gene: -
CDR3aa: CASCNPGALAFF
CDR3nt: TGTGCCAGCTGTAATCCGGGGGCTCTAGCTTTCTTT

abundance: once
j_gene: TRBJ1-4
v_gene: TRBV5-4
d_gene: -
CDR3aa: CASSLAGARATNEKLFF
CDR3nt: TGTGCCAGCAGCTTGGCGGGGGCGAGAGCAACTAATGAAAAACTGTTTTTT

abundance: -
j_gene: TRBJ1-2
v_gene: TRBV14
d_gene: -
CDR3aa: CASSQTGPYGYTF
CDR3nt: TGTGCCAGCAGCCAAACAGGGCCCTATGGCTACACCTTC

abundance: medium-sized
j_gene: TRBJ2-7
v_gene: TRBV7-3
d_gene: TRBD1
CDR3aa: CASSLDRGYEQYF
CDR3nt: TGTGCCAGCAGCTTAGACAGGGGCTACGAGCAGTACTTC

abundance: -
j_gene: TRBJ1-3
v_gene: TRBV19
d_gene: -
CDR3aa: CASSIQGHTIYF
CDR3nt: TGTGCCAGTAGTATCCAGGGCCACACCATATATTTT

abundance: -
j_gene: TRBJ2-7
v_gene: TRBV9
d_gene: TRBD1
CDR3aa: CASSIGGTGVSYEQYF
CDR3nt: TGTGCCAGCAGCATAGGAGGGACAGGGGTCTCCTACGAGCAGTACTTC